This T cell receptor (beta chain) was identified during a study of T cells in Graves' hyperthyroidism and ophthalmopathy. The germline V gene has CDR1 MDHEN and CDR2 SYDVKM. The CDR3 loop spans 15 amino acids. V shed 2 bases and J shed 2 bases, with 12 bases lying between them. Whole-study findings and limits: The model anticipated ophthalmopathy a median around six months pre-onset.

As to this clonotype: Its antigen is currently unknown.

Authors of the study amplified TCR beta CDR3 regions from RNA transcripts. The primer set for the first-round RT-PCR of the TCR CDR3 was HTBI. TCRdb re-analysed the multiplex PCR reads in MiXCR, keeping a single row per CDR3 protein. This table holds roughly 660,000 distinct CDR3 sequences, approximately 15% found once. The chain combines TRBV28 with TRBJ1-1, with D unresolved. Material: blood. The source of this sequence is a man between 50 and 59 years old with Graves' hyperthyroidism. CDR3 sequence: CASSLTWTANTEAFF. CDR3 coding DNA: TGTGCCAGCAGTTTAACTTGGACGGCAAACACTGAAGCTTTCTTT.